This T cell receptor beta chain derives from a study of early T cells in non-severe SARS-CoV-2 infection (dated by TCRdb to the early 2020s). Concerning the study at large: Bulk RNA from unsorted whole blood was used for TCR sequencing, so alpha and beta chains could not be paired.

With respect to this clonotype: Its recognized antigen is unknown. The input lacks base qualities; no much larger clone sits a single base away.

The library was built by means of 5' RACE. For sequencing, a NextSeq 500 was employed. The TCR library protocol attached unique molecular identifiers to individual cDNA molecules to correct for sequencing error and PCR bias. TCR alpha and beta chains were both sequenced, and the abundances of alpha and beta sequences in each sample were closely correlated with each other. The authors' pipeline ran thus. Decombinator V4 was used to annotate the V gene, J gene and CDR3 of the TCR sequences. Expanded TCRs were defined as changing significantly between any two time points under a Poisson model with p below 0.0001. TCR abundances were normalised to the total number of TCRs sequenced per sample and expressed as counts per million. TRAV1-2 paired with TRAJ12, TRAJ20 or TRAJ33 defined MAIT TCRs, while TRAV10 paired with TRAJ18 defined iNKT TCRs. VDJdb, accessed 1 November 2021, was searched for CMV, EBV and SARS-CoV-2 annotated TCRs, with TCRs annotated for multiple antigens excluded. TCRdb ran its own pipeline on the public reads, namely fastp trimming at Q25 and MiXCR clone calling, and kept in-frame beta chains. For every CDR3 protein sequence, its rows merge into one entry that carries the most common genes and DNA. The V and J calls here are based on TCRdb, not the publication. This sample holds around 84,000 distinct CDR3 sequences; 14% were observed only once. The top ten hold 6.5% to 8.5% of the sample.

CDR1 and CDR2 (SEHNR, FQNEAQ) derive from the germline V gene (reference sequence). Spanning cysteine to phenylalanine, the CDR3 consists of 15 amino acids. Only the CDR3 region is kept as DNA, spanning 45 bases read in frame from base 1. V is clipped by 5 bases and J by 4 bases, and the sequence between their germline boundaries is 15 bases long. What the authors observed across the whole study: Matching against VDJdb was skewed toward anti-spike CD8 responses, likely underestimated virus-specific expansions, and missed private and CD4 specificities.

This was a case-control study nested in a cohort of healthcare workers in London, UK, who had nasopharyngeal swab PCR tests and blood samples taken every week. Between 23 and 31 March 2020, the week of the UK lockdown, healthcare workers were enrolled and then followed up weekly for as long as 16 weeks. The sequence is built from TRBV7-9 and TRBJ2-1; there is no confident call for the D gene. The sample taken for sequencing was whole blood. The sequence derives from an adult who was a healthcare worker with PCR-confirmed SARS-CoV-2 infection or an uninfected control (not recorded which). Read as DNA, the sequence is TGTGCCAGCAGCCCACCAGTCCAGCAATACAATGAGCAGTTCTTC. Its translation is CASSPPVQQYNEQFF.